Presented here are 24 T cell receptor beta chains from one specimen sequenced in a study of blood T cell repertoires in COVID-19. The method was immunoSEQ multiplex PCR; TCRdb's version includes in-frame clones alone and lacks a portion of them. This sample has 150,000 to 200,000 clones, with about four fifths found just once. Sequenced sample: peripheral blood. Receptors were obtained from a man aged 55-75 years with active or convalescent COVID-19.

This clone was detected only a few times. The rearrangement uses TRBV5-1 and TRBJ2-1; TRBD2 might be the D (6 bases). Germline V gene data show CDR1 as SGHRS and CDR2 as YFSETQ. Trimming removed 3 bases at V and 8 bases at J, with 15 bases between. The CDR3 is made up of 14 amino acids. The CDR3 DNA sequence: TGCGCCAGCAGCTCCACCGGGACTTCCGATGAGCAGTTCTTC. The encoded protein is CASSSTGTSDEQFF.

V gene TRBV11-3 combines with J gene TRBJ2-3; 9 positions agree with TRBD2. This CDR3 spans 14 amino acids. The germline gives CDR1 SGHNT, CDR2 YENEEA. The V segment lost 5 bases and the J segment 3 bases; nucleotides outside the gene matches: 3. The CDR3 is CASSRSGRTDTQYF. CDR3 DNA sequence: TGTGCCAGCAGCCGAAGCGGGAGGACAGATACGCAGTATTTT.

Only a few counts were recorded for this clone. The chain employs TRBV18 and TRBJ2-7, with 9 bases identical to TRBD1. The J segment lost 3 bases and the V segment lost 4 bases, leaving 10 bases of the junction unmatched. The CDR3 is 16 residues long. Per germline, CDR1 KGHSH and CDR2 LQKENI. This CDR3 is CASSLGQGMGHYEQYF. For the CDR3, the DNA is TGTGCCAGCTCACTGGGACAGGGCATGGGTCACTACGAGCAGTACTTC.

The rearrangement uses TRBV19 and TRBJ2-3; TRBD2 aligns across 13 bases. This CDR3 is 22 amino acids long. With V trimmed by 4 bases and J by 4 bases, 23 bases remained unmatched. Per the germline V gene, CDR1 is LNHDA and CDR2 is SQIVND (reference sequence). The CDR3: CASSTRTGGLAGDLLGPDTQYF. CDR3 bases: TGTGCCAGTAGTACTCGGACAGGTGGACTAGCGGGAGATCTACTGGGTCCAGATACGCAGTATTTT.

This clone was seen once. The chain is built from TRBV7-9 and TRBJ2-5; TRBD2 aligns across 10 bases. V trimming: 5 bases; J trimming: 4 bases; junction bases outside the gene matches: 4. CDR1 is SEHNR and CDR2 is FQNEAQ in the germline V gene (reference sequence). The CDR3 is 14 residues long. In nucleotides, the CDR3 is TGTGCCAGCAGCCTCGGGACTAGCGTAGAGACCCAGTACTTC. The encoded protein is CASSLGTSVETQYF.

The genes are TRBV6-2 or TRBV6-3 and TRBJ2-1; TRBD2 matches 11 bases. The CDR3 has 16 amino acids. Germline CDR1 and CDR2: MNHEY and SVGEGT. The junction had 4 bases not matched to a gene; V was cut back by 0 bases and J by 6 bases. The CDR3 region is CASSYSLAGGPNEQFF. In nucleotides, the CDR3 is TGTGCCAGCAGTTACTCCCTAGCGGGAGGTCCCAATGAGCAGTTCTTC.

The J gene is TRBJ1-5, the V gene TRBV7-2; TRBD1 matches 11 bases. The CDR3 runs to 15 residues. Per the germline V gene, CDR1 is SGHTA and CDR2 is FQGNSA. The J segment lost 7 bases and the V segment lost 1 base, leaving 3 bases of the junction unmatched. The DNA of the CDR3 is TGTGCCAGCAGCTTAGGGACAGGGGGCGGGCAGCCCCAGCATTTT. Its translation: CASSLGTGGGQPQHF.

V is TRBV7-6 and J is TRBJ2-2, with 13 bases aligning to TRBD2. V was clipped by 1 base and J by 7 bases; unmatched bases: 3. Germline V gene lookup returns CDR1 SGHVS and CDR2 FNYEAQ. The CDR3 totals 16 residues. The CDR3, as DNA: TGTGCCAGCAGCTTAGGCGGGACTAGCGGGATCGGGGAGCTGTTTTTT. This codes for CASSLGGTSGIGELFF. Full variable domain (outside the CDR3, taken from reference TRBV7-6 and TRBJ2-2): GAGVSQSPRYKVTKRGQDVALRCDPISGHVSLYWYRQALGQGPEFLTYFNYEAQQDKSGLPNDRFSAERPEGSISTLTIQRTEQRDSAMYRCASSLGGTSGIGELFFGEGSRLTVL.

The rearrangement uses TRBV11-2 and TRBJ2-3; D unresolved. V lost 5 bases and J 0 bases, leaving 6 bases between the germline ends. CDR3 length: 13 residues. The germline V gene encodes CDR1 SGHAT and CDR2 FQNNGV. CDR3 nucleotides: TGTGCCAGCAGCCGAGGTAGCACAGATACGCAGTATTTT. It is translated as CASSRGSTDTQYF.

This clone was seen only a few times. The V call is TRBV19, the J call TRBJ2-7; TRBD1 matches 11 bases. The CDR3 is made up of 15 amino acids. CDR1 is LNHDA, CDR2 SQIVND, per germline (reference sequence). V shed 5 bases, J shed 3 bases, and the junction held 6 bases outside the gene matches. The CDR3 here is CASSDPGTGGYEQYF. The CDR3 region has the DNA TGTGCCAGTAGTGATCCCGGGACAGGGGGCTACGAGCAGTACTTC. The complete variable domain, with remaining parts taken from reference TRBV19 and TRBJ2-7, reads DGGITQSPKYLFRKEGQNVTLSCEQNLNHDAMYWYRQDPGQGLRLIYYSQIVNDFQKGDIAEGYSVSREKKESFPLTVTSAQKNPTAFYLCASSDPGTGGYEQYFGPGTRLTVT.

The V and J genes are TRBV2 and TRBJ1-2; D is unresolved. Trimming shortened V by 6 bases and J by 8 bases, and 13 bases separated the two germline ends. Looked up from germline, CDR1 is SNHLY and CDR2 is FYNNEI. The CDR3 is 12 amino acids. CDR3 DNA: TGTGCCAGCAGCCAGGACTCGGGCGGCTACACCTTC. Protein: CASSQDSGGYTF.

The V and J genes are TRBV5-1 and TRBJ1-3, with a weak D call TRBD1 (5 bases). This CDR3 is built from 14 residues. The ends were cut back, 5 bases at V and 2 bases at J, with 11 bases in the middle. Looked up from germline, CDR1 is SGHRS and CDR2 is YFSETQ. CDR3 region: CASRTSGPGNTIYF. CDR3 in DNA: TGCGCCAGCAGGACGTCAGGGCCTGGAAACACCATATATTTT.

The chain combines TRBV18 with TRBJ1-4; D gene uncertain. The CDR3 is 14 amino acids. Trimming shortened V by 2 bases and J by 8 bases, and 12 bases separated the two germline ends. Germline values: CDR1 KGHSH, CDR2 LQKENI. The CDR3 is CASSPTRMEEKLFF. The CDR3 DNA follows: TGTGCCAGCTCACCAACCCGGATGGAGGAAAAACTGTTTTTT.

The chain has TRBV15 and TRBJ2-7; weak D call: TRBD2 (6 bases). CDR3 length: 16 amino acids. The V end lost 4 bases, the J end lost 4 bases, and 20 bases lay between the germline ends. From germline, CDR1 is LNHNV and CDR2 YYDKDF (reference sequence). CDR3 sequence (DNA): TGTGCCACCAGCAATTTTCCTGGGACGGGGGAGTACGAGCAGTACTTC. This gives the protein CATSNFPGTGEYEQYF.

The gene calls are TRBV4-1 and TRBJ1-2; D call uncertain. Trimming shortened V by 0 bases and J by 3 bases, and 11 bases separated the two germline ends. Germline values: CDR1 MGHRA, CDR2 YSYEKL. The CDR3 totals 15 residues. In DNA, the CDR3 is TGCGCCAGCAGCCAAGACCCCTCTTCCCACTATGGCTACACCTTC. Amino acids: CASSQDPSSHYGYTF.

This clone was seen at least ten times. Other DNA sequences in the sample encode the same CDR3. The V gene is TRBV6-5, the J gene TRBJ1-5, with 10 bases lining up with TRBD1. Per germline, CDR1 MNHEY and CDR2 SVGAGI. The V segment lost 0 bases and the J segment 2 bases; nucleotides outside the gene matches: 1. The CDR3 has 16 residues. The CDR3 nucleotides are TGTGCCAGCAGTTACTCCGGGACAGGGGGCAATCAGCCCCAGCATTTT. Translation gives CASSYSGTGGNQPQHF.

The CDR3 bases are TGTGCCAGCAATGCCAGGGTCTTCGCTTTCTTT. It codes for CASNARVFAFF. V and J are TRBV6-4 and TRBJ1-1, with D tentatively TRBD1 (5 bases). This CDR3 spans 11 amino acids. Per germline, CDR1 MRHNA and CDR2 SNTAGT. Trimming pared 7 bases from V and 11 bases from J, leaving 14 bases between.

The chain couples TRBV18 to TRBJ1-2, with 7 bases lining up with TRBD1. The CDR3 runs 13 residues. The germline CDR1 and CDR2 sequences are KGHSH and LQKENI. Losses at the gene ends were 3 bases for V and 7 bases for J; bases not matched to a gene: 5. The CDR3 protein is CASSPGTVPGYTF. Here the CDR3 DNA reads TGTGCCAGCTCACCCGGGACAGTTCCTGGCTACACCTTC.

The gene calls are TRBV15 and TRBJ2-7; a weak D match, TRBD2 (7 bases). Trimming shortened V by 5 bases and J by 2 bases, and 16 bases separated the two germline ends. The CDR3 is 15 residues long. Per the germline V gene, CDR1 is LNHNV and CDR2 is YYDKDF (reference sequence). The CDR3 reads CATSSVFGGPYEQYF. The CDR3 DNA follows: TGTGCCACCAGCTCCGTTTTCGGGGGGCCCTACGAGCAGTACTTC.

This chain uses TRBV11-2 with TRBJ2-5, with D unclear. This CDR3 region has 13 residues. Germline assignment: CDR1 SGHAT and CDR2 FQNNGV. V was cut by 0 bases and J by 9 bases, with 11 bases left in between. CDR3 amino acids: CASSLDRQVPQYF. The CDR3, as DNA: TGTGCCAGCAGCTTAGACAGACAAGTTCCCCAGTACTTC.

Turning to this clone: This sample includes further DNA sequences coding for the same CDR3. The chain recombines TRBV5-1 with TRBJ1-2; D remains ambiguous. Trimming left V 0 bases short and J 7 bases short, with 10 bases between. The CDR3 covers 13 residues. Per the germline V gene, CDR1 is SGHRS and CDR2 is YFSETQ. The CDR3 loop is CASSLAGRSGYTF. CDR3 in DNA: TGCGCCAGCAGCTTGGCGGGGAGGAGTGGCTACACCTTC.

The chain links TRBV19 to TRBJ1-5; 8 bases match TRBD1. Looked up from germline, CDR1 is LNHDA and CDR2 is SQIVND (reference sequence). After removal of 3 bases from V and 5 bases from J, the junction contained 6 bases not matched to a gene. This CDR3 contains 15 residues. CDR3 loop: CASSINQGAHQPQHF. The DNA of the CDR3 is TGTGCCAGTAGTATTAATCAGGGGGCGCATCAGCCCCAGCATTTT.

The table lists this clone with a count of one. CDR3 sequence reads: CASSLLDRGAYGYTF. As DNA, the CDR3 is TGTGCCAGCAGCTTATTAGACAGGGGGGCCTATGGCTACACCTTC. The chain links TRBV7-9 to TRBJ1-2, with 9 bases identical to TRBD1. Germline V lookup: CDR1 SEHNR, CDR2 FQNEAQ (reference sequence). The CDR3 is made up of 15 amino acids. With V trimmed by 2 bases and J by 4 bases, 5 bases remained unmatched.

CDR3 DNA sequence: TGTGCCAGCAGTGAGGCGGGAGTCGGCTACGAGCAGTACTTC. As protein: CASSEAGVGYEQYF. The V call is TRBV25-1, the J call TRBJ2-7; 7 nucleotides match TRBD2. V dropped 3 bases and J dropped 3; count of bases not matched to a gene: 5. In germline, CDR1 is MGHDK, CDR2 SYGVNS. CDR3 length: 14 amino acids.